The entry below gives a single TCR beta chain sequence along with its context. The data are from a study of blood T cell repertoires in COVID-19. Study-level background: The origin of the acute and convalescent COVID-19 samples was the United States, Italy and Spain. PBMCs, B-cell-depleted T cells, or T cells were the source of the cDNA or gDNA that made up the material.

Germline loops: CDR1 LGHDT, CDR2 YNNKEL (reference sequence). This CDR3 region has 16 residues. The ends were cut back, 1 base at V and 4 bases at J, with 14 bases in the middle. The method was immunoSEQ multiplex PCR; TCRdb's version includes in-frame clones alone and lacks a portion of them. The sample holds some 200,000 clones, roughly 80% seen once. The sequenced sample was peripheral blood. This receptor was taken from a woman in her 40s with acute or convalescent COVID-19. The rearrangement joins TRBV3-1 (or the pseudogene TRBV3-2) to TRBJ1-5, with D perhaps TRBD1 (5 bases). The CDR3 coding sequence is TGTGCCAGCAGCCAAGTAGCTGGGGGGGTAAATCAGCCCCAGCATTTT. As protein: CASSQVAGGVNQPQHF.